Following are 15 T cell receptor beta chains from one sample sequenced in a study of cytomegalovirus exposure and HLA in healthy donors. Researchers ran the PCR with 60 Vbeta and 13 Jbeta primers. Generated by immunoSEQ multiplex PCR, the TCRdb table keeps only in-frame clones and is missing some. The sample consists of around 160,000 clones, around 79% of them appearing once. The sample consisted of PBMCs. Every receptor here comes from a woman between 35 and 50 years old in good health and CMV-seropositive.

This sequence joins TRBV19 and TRBJ2-7; 9 nucleotides agree with TRBD2. This CDR3 has 15 amino acids. Germline V lookup: CDR1 LNHDA, CDR2 SQIVND (reference sequence). The V segment lost 5 bases and the J segment 4 bases; nucleotides outside the gene matches: 9. CDR3 sequence: CASSPLPGLAYEQYF. CDR3 DNA sequence: TGTGCCAGTAGTCCCCTACCGGGACTAGCTTACGAGCAGTACTTC.

This clone was recorded only once. The genes are TRBV11-2 and TRBJ2-7; D possibly corresponds to TRBD1 (7 bases). Germline loops: CDR1 SGHAT, CDR2 FQNNGV. V was cut by 2 bases and J by 3 bases, with 11 bases left in between. The CDR3 covers 14 residues. CDR3 amino acids: CASSLSGGGYEQYF. DNA for the CDR3: TGTGCCAGCAGCTTATCAGGGGGAGGCTACGAGCAGTACTTC.

Written as DNA, the CDR3 is TGTGCCAGCAGCGTAGAATTGTTGGGCAGTACGAACACTGAAGCTTTCTTT. Translated, it gives CASSVELLGSTNTEAFF. This chain joins TRBV9 and TRBJ1-1; D remains unclear. V was trimmed by 0 bases and J by 1 base, leaving 16 bases between them. Germline loops: CDR1 SGDLS, CDR2 YYNGEE. The CDR3 covers 17 residues. Combining the CDR3 with reference TRBV9 and TRBJ1-1 gives the whole variable domain DSGVTQTPKHLITATGQRVTLRCSPRSGDLSVYWYQQSLDQGLQFLIQYYNGEERAKGNILERFSAQQFPDLHSELNLSSLELGDSALYFCASSVELLGSTNTEAFFGQGTRLTVV.

This clone has a single count. This chain uses TRBV28 with TRBJ1-5, with TRBD1 as a possible D gene (6 bases). The CDR3 is made up of 15 amino acids. The V end was cut by 3 bases, the J end by 2 bases, with 11 bases between. Looked up from germline, CDR1 is MDHEN and CDR2 is SYDVKM. CDR3 sequence reads: CASSFQGRGNQPQHF. The CDR3 DNA sequence: TGTGCCAGCAGTTTCCAGGGGCGCGGCAATCAGCCCCAGCATTTT.

The chain employs TRBV6-1 and TRBJ2-2; the D gene is possibly TRBD2 (5 bases). Trimming removed 2 bases from V and 8 bases from J, with 12 bases in between. The germline V gene has CDR1 MNHNS and CDR2 SASEGT. The CDR3 has 14 residues. CDR3 DNA: TGTGCCAGCAGTGAACTCGGGGTCCCAGGGGAGCTGTTTTTT. It encodes CASSELGVPGELFF.

This clone occurred a few times. This chain joins TRBV30 and TRBJ2-5; 8 bases are shared with TRBD2. The length of the CDR3 is 12 residues. Looked up from germline, CDR1 is GTSNPN and CDR2 is SVGIG (reference sequence). The V and J ends lost 3 bases and 5 bases, in that order; junction bases with no gene match: 2. The CDR3 loop reads CAWRGGGETQYF. CDR3 in DNA: TGTGCCTGGAGGGGCGGGGGGGAGACCCAGTACTTC.

The V call is TRBV7-2, the J call TRBJ2-7; tentatively, D is TRBD1 (5 bases). Germline CDR1 SGHTA, CDR2 FQGNSA. The germline V and J ends were trimmed by 3 bases and 2 bases, with 11 bases remaining between them. The CDR3 has 14 amino acids. DNA of the CDR3: TGTGCCAGCAGCTTTTCCGACAGTCCCTACGAGCAGTACTTC. Translation: CASSFSDSPYEQYF.

Points on this clone: In the same sample, other DNA sequences code for this CDR3. The rearrangement uses TRBV19 and TRBJ1-1; 9 nucleotides match TRBD1. There are 13 residues in the CDR3. Germline V gene data show CDR1 as LNHDA and CDR2 as SQIVND (reference sequence). The J segment lost 1 base and the V segment lost 6 bases, leaving 0 bases of the junction unmatched. The CDR3, as DNA: TGTGCCAGTAGGGACAGGGGGAACACTGAAGCTTTCTTT. It codes for CASRDRGNTEAFF.

This chain uses TRBV19 with TRBJ1-5, with TRBD1 identical over 7 bases. Trimming removed 1 base from V and 3 bases from J; junction bases left unmatched: 6. Germline CDR1 LNHDA, CDR2 SQIVND (reference sequence). This CDR3 region has 16 residues. The CDR3, as DNA: TGTGCCAGTAGTATAGTTGGAACAGGGGACAATCAGCCCCAGCATTTT. This sequence encodes CASSIVGTGDNQPQHF.

The chain is built from TRBV6-5 and TRBJ1-5, with 7 bases fitting TRBD1. The CDR3 covers 14 residues. Per germline, CDR1 MNHEY and CDR2 SVGAGI. Germline trimming cut 5 bases from V and 2 bases from J; bases unmatched to any gene: 3. CDR3 in amino acids: CASSTGAGNQPQHF. The DNA of the CDR3 is TGTGCCAGCAGTACAGGGGCAGGCAATCAGCCCCAGCATTTT.

The J gene is TRBJ1-4, the V gene TRBV11-2, with 9 bases matching TRBD1. The trim removed 3 bases at V and 11 bases at J, leaving 4 bases unmatched. Germline loops: CDR1 SGHAT, CDR2 FQNNGV. CDR3 length: 13 residues. The CDR3 reads CASSFQTGGKLFF. The CDR3 nucleotides are TGTGCCAGCAGCTTCCAGACAGGGGGGAAACTGTTTTTT.

This chain links TRBV6-5 with TRBJ2-5; a possible D gene is TRBD1 (6 bases). Judging by the DNA end, TRBJ2-7 fits better; the J call may be wrong. This CDR3 has 14 amino acids. Germline lookup yields CDR1 MNHEY and CDR2 SVGAGI. The CDR3 coding sequence is TGTGCCAGCAGTTTGGCAGGGGTCTCGTACGAGCAGTACTTC. Amino acid sequence: CASSLAGVSYEQYF.

The gene calls are TRBV19 and TRBJ1-1, with D unclear. The CDR3 is 15 residues long. The germline gives CDR1 LNHDA, CDR2 SQIVND (reference sequence). Trimming left V 2 bases short and J 1 base short, with 11 bases between. The CDR3 is CASSINSPGNTEAFF. The CDR3, as DNA: TGTGCCAGTAGTATAAATTCTCCAGGGAACACTGAAGCTTTCTTT. Full variable domain (missing parts from reference TRBV19 and TRBJ1-1): DGGITQSPKYLFRKEGQNVTLSCEQNLNHDAMYWYRQDPGQGLRLIYYSQIVNDFQKGDIAEGYSVSREKKESFPLTVTSAQKNPTAFYLCASSINSPGNTEAFFGQGTRLTVV.

This chain joins TRBV2 and TRBJ1-6; 8 bases fit TRBD1. Germline V gene sequence: CDR1 SNHLY, CDR2 FYNNEI. The CDR3 runs 13 residues. Trimming removed 8 bases from V and 5 bases from J; junction bases left unmatched: 2. In DNA, the CDR3 is TGTGCCAGCGACAGGGGACATAATTCACCCCTCCACTTT. This codes for CASDRGHNSPLHF.

This clone was observed a handful of times. V and J are TRBV15 and TRBJ2-5; 10 nucleotides line up with TRBD2. Germline CDR1 LNHNV, CDR2 YYDKDF (reference sequence). There are 14 residues in the CDR3. The J segment lost 6 bases and the V segment lost 10 bases, leaving 11 bases of the junction unmatched. The CDR3 DNA reads as TGTGCCATCAGAGCGGGGGGGCCGGGAAAGACCCAGTACTTC. The encoded protein is CAIRAGGPGKTQYF.